A single sample is the source of the 7 T cell receptor beta chains below, sequenced in a study of cytomegalovirus exposure and HLA in healthy donors. PCR was performed using 60 Vbeta and 13 Jbeta primers. Here immunoSEQ multiplex PCR was the method, and the copy in TCRdb shows in-frame clones only, minus some. The sample holds around 130,000 clones, roughly 79% seen once. The sequencing sample was made of PBMCs. These receptors came from a woman between 40 and 50 years old in good health and CMV-seronegative.

This clone was detected only a few times. This sequence joins TRBV27 and TRBJ1-6; D unclear. The V gene's germline CDR1 is MNHEY and CDR2 SMNVEV (reference sequence). With 3 bases removed from V and 5 bases from J, the gap between germline ends came to 5 bases. The CDR3 is 13 amino acids. CDR3 sequence reads: CASSFSHNSPLHF. In DNA, the CDR3 is TGTGCCAGCAGTTTCTCTCATAATTCACCCCTCCACTTT.

The table lists this clone with a few counts. This sequence joins TRBV5-6 and TRBJ2-6; tentative D call: TRBD1 (6 bases). This CDR3 is 16 amino acids long. CDR1 and CDR2 (germline): SGHDT, YYEEEE. V dropped 6 bases and J dropped 0 bases, with 13 bases sitting between them. The CDR3 DNA reads TGTGCCAGCACCTTACAGGGTCGCTCTGGGGCCAACGTCCTGACTTTC. Translating gives CASTLQGRSGANVLTF.

This clone was detected only once. The J gene is TRBJ1-1, the V gene TRBV7-2; D perhaps matches TRBD1 (5 bases). CDR3 size: 15 residues. V was shortened by 5 bases and J by 5 bases, with 18 bases between the two germline ends. The germline V gene encodes CDR1 SGHTA and CDR2 FQGNSA. CDR3 residues: CASSPLMGGSTEAFF. The CDR3 DNA sequence: TGTGCCAGCAGCCCCCTCATGGGGGGATCTACTGAAGCTTTCTTT.

The CDR3 region has the DNA TGTGCCAGCAGCCCAGCACGACCGGGGACAGTGGGCAACTCCTACGAGCAGTACTTC. Residues: CASSPARPGTVGNSYEQYF. This chain links TRBV7-9 with TRBJ2-7; TRBD1 matches at 7 bases. Germline trimming cut 5 bases from V and 0 bases from J; bases unmatched to any gene: 19. CDR1 and CDR2 from the germline V gene are SEHNR and FQNEAQ (reference sequence). This CDR3 has 19 amino acids.

The rearrangement links TRBV20-1 to TRBJ1-4, with D uncertain. V dropped 6 bases and J dropped 8 bases, with 10 bases sitting between them. Looked up from germline, CDR1 is DFQATT and CDR2 is SNEGSKA (reference sequence). CDR3 length: 11 residues. The CDR3: CSAQIQEKLFF. CDR3 bases: TGCAGTGCCCAAATTCAAGAAAAACTGTTTTTT.

This clone was picked up a small number of times. V usage is TRBV2 and J usage is TRBJ2-5; the D is unclear. Per germline, CDR1 SNHLY and CDR2 FYNNEI. Between the trimmed V and J ends, which lost 7 bases and 2 bases, there was a span of 17 bases. This CDR3 comprises 15 residues. Here the CDR3 reads CASTLTPRIQETQYF. As DNA, the CDR3 is TGTGCCAGCACCCTGACCCCGAGGATACAAGAGACCCAGTACTTC.

V and J are TRBV7-8 and TRBJ2-1; 9 nucleotides line up with TRBD1. From germline, CDR1 is SGHVS and CDR2 FQNEAQ. J was trimmed by 2 bases and V by 5 bases; bases with no gene match: 16. The CDR3 totals 19 residues. The CDR3 DNA reads as TGTGCCAGCAGCAATAGGGGACAGGGAAGGAGGTCGACCTACAATGAGCAGTTCTTC. Its translation is CASSNRGQGRRSTYNEQFF.